The next 25 T cell receptor beta chains were all read from a single sample in a study of spatial heterogeneity in lung cancer. The time point was: sample taken at primary tumor resection. Each CDR3 protein is one row after TCRdb ran MiXCR on the 5' RACE reads. The sample records tens of thousands of distinct CDR3 sequences, approximately 14% being singletons. The source was PBMCs, collected at surgery. These receptors were obtained from a male donor with early-stage non-small cell lung cancer.

This clonotype was seen a handful of times. This rearrangement joins TRBV4-1 to TRBJ1-1, with 7 bases matching TRBD1. V was clipped by 4 bases and J by 3 bases; unmatched bases: 8. Germline V gene data show CDR1 as MGHRA and CDR2 as YSYEKL. This CDR3 has 15 amino acids. In DNA form, the CDR3 reads TGCGCCAGCAGCCGAGAGAGGGGGCGCCACACTGAAGCTTTCTTT. It translates to CASSRERGRHTEAFF.

This clonotype came up a few times. This sequence joins TRBV5-1 and TRBJ2-2; the match to TRBD1 covers 9 bases. The J segment lost 4 bases and the V segment lost 4 bases, leaving 8 bases of the junction unmatched. CDR1 and CDR2 from the germline V gene are SGHRS and YFSETQ. There are 16 residues in the CDR3. The CDR3 region is CASSPTQGAGTGELFF. In DNA, the CDR3 is TGCGCCAGCAGCCCCACACAGGGGGCGGGCACCGGGGAGCTGTTTTTT.

As regards this clonotype: Given a much more abundant clone one base away, this may be a read error. The chain carries TRBV28 and TRBJ2-7, with D maybe TRBD1 (6 bases). The CDR3 spans 12 residues. Germline V gene sequence: CDR1 MDHEN, CDR2 SYDVKM. CDR3: CASSQDSYEQCF. CDR3 nucleotides: TGTGCCAGCAGCCAGGACAGCTACGAGCAGTGCTTC.

This chain connects TRBV4-1 to TRBJ1-1; D may be TRBD1 (5 bases). V dropped 4 bases and J dropped 2 bases, with 20 bases sitting between them. The V gene's germline CDR1 is MGHRA and CDR2 YSYEKL. The CDR3 totals 17 residues. The CDR3 protein is CASSPSGKGKANTEAFF. Here the CDR3 DNA reads TGCGCCAGCAGCCCTAGTGGAAAGGGGAAGGCAAACACTGAAGCTTTCTTT.

This clonotype was picked up a small number of times. The chain carries TRBV3-1 and TRBJ1-1; D may be TRBD1 (5 bases). This CDR3 contains 16 residues. V was pared by 2 bases and J by 6 bases, with 19 bases between. The germline V gene has CDR1 LGHDT and CDR2 YNNKEL (reference sequence). The CDR3 nucleotides read TGTGCCAGCAGCCAAACGATTAGAGCAGGGATCCCTGAAGCTTTCTTT. Amino acid sequence: CASSQTIRAGIPEAFF.

This clonotype was observed a handful of times. DNA of the CDR3: TGTGCCAGCAGTTACGGGGATAGCAATCAGCCCCAGCATTTT. It yields the protein CASSYGDSNQPQHF. The gene calls are TRBV6-5 and TRBJ1-5; D not certain. This CDR3 is built from 14 residues. CDR1 is MNHEY and CDR2 is SVGAGI in the germline V gene. The V end lost 2 bases, the J end lost 0 bases, and 5 bases lay between the germline ends.

This clonotype showed up just a few times. The chain recombines TRBV9 with TRBJ2-3, with 12 bases that match TRBD2. Germline V gene data show CDR1 as SGDLS and CDR2 as YYNGEE. This CDR3 is 17 amino acids long. With 5 bases clipped from V and 1 base from J, the junction kept 8 bases outside the gene matches. CDR3 region: CASRRTSGVRGTDTQYF. In nucleotides, the CDR3 is TGTGCCAGCAGAAGGACTAGCGGGGTTCGGGGCACAGATACGCAGTATTTT.

This clonotype has at least ten counts. This rearrangement joins TRBV4-1 to TRBJ1-2; D is undetermined. Per germline, CDR1 MGHRA and CDR2 YSYEKL. The length of the CDR3 is 14 residues. The V and J ends lost 1 base and 7 bases respectively, with 13 bases between them. In DNA, the CDR3 is TGCGCCAGCAGCCAAGCGGCGGAGGTTCGTGGCTACACCTTC. Amino acid sequence: CASSQAAEVRGYTF.

The rearrangement joins TRBV30 to TRBJ2-7; tentatively, D is TRBD1 or TRBD2 (5 bases each). The CDR3 spans 13 residues. The germline V gene encodes CDR1 GTSNPN and CDR2 SVGIG (reference sequence). Trimming left V 8 bases short and J 1 base short, with 15 bases between. CDR3 nucleotides: TGTGCCACCCAGGGTCCGGGATCCTACGAGCAGTACTTC. Translated, it gives CATQGPGSYEQYF.

To note about this clonotype: The germline gene is not matched at one end of the junction; a read error may be the cause. The chain combines TRBV12-3 or TRBV12-4 with TRBJ1-5, with TRBD1 matching 7 bases. The CDR3 sequence is 16 residues long. Written as DNA, the CDR3 is TGTGCCAGCAGTTTCGAGGGGGCTGGTAGCAATCACCCCCAGCATTTT. It codes for CASSFEGAGSNHPQHF.

This clonotype was recorded many times. This chain links TRBV5-1 with TRBJ2-7; TRBD1 agrees at 9 bases. CDR1 is SGHRS and CDR2 is YFSETQ in the germline V gene. This CDR3 has 15 residues. V was pared by 0 bases and J by 5 bases, with 6 bases of the junction left unmatched. CDR3 loop: CASSLGPGQGHEQYF. The CDR3 DNA reads as TGCGCCAGCAGCTTGGGCCCGGGACAGGGTCACGAGCAGTACTTC.

Ten or more counts support this clonotype. The chain joins TRBV2 to TRBJ1-2; possibly TRBD1 for D (6 bases). The germline V gene encodes CDR1 SNHLY and CDR2 FYNNEI. The CDR3 is 14 residues long. V was pared by 3 bases and J by 4 bases, with 12 bases between. CDR3 in DNA: TGTGCCAGCAGTGAGCAGGGGCAGGGCTATGGCTACACCTTC. This translates into CASSEQGQGYGYTF.

This clonotype was detected only a few times. The rearrangement links TRBV20-1 to TRBJ1-1; 8 bases are shared with TRBD1. Germline V CDR1 and CDR2: DFQATT, SNEGSKA (reference sequence). CDR3 length equals 15 residues. V lost 1 base and J lost 5; bases outside the gene matches: 9. The CDR3 DNA is TGCAGTGCTAGAGGCGCAGGGGGCCTACTGACTGAAGCTTTCTTT. Protein sequence: CSARGAGGLLTEAFF.

This clonotype was seen at least ten times. V usage is TRBV9 and J usage is TRBJ2-3; D gene uncertain. The CDR3 runs 14 residues. Between the trimmed V and J ends, which lost 5 bases and 1 base, there was a span of 11 bases. Germline CDR1 reads SGDLS; CDR2 reads YYNGEE. This CDR3 reads CASSSGFGTDTQYF. The DNA for the CDR3 is TGTGCCAGCAGTTCAGGATTCGGCACAGATACGCAGTATTTT.

This clonotype was counted only a few times. The CDR3 nucleotides read TGCAGTGCTAGACAGGGGGAGCGGGGCTACACCTTC. Translation gives CSARQGERGYTF. The chain is built from TRBV20-1 and TRBJ1-2, with TRBD1 matching 7 bases. V was clipped by 2 bases and J by 8 bases; unmatched bases: 5. The V gene's germline CDR1 is DFQATT and CDR2 SNEGSKA (reference sequence). This CDR3 spans 12 amino acids.

This clonotype was recorded at least ten times. This sequence joins TRBV7-3 and TRBJ2-2, with D hard to call. V lost 5 bases to trimming and J lost 6 bases, with 10 bases between them. CDR1 and CDR2 (germline): SGHTA, FQGTGA. The CDR3 has 13 amino acids. Here the CDR3 reads CASSPGGAGELFF. CDR3 DNA: TGTGCCAGCAGCCCGGGTGGGGCCGGGGAGCTGTTTTTT. Drawing the rest from reference TRBV7-3 and TRBJ2-2, the complete variable domain is GAGVSQTPSNKVTEKGKYVELRCDPISGHTALYWYRQSLGQGPEFLIYFQGTGAADDSGLPNDRFFAVRPEGSVSTLKIQRTERGDSAVYLCASSPGGAGELFFGEGSRLTVL.

This clonotype has a handful of counts. V usage is TRBV7-9 and J usage is TRBJ1-1, with a weak D call TRBD1 (6 bases). CDR1 is SEHNR and CDR2 is FQNEAQ in the germline V gene (reference sequence). The V end was cut by 4 bases, the J end by 11 bases, with 17 bases between. The CDR3 totals 13 residues. The CDR3 region is CASSSQGGLWAFF. The CDR3 coding sequence is TGTGCCAGCAGCTCCCAAGGGGGATTATGGGCTTTCTTT.

This clonotype was seen a few times. The V gene is TRBV20-1, the J gene TRBJ1-1, with a weak D call TRBD1 (5 bases). V shed 2 bases and J shed 6 bases, with 16 bases lying between them. The CDR3 consists of 14 residues. Germline V gives CDR1 DFQATT, CDR2 SNEGSKA (reference sequence). This CDR3 is CSARSPRVTAEAFF. Written as DNA, the CDR3 is TGCAGTGCTAGATCCCCCAGGGTAACCGCTGAAGCTTTCTTT.

As concerns this clonotype: Possible read error: a much larger clone is one base away. The chain links TRBV7-9 to TRBJ2-3; TRBD1 matches at 8 bases. Unmatched junction bases numbered 13, after V lost 5 bases and J lost 3 bases. The germline CDR1 and CDR2 sequences are SEHNR and FQNEAQ (reference sequence). The CDR3 loop spans 17 amino acids. The CDR3 nucleotides are TGTGCCAGCAGCCACGGGACAGGTGATTCCGTGACAGATACGCAGTATTTT. Translation gives CASSHGTGDSVTDTQYF.

This clonotype came up many times. The chain has TRBV5-5 and TRBJ1-1; D unclear. The CDR3 loop spans 13 amino acids. CDR1 is SGHKS and CDR2 is YYEKEE in the germline V gene (reference sequence). The V end lost 0 bases, the J end lost 5 bases, and 8 bases lay between the germline ends. The CDR3 spells CASSLGVGTEAFF. Here the CDR3 DNA reads TGTGCCAGCAGCTTGGGAGTAGGAACTGAAGCTTTCTTT. The variable domain in full, with the rest retrieved from reference TRBV5-5 and TRBJ1-1, is DAGVTQSPTHLIKTRGQQVTLRCSPISGHKSVSWYQQVLGQGPQFIFQYYEKEERGRGNFPDRFSARQFPNYSSELNVNALLLGDSALYLCASSLGVGTEAFFGQGTRLTVV.

There are many counts of this clonotype. CDR3 residues: CASNYGGSTDTQYF. In nucleotides, the CDR3 is TGTGCCAGTAACTACGGGGGGAGCACAGATACGCAGTATTTT. J is TRBJ2-3 and V is TRBV19, with TRBD2 identical over 7 bases. Unmatched junction bases numbered 4, after V lost 7 bases and J lost 0 bases. This CDR3 contains 14 residues. CDR1 is LNHDA and CDR2 is SQIVND in the germline V gene (reference sequence).

The chain has TRBV2 and TRBJ2-7; D is undetermined. Germline loops: CDR1 SNHLY, CDR2 FYNNEI. The germline V and J ends were trimmed by 4 bases and 7 bases, with 11 bases remaining between them. CDR3 length equals 12 residues. The CDR3 spells CASSGLWGEQYF. The CDR3 coding sequence is TGTGCCAGCAGTGGTTTGTGGGGAGAGCAGTACTTC.

This clonotype was detected ten times or more. This rearrangement joins TRBV18 to TRBJ2-1; 8 nucleotides agree with TRBD1. Germline V gives CDR1 KGHSH, CDR2 LQKENI. The CDR3 length is 13 residues. The V segment lost 6 bases and the J segment 8 bases; nucleotides outside the gene matches: 6. The CDR3 protein is CASSSGQDDEQFF. The CDR3 DNA is TGTGCCAGCTCGTCGGGACAGGACGATGAGCAGTTCTTC.

This clonotype appeared many times. V usage is TRBV28 and J usage is TRBJ2-2; 10 bases align to TRBD1. V lost 8 bases, J lost 6 bases, and 9 bases stayed unmatched. This CDR3 has 15 amino acids. Germline CDR1 reads MDHEN; CDR2 reads SYDVKM. CDR3 region: CASLTTGGGPGELFF. The CDR3 nucleotides are TGTGCCAGCCTTACGACAGGGGGCGGCCCCGGGGAGCTGTTTTTT.

The table lists this clonotype with a few counts. The genes are TRBV5-6 and TRBJ2-5; the D gene is possibly TRBD1 (5 bases). The V end was cut by 2 bases, the J end by 1 base, with 9 bases between. CDR3 length: 14 amino acids. CDR1 and CDR2 (germline): SGHDT, YYEEEE. The CDR3 loop reads CASSFQTAQETQYF. The CDR3 DNA follows: TGTGCCAGCAGCTTCCAGACAGCCCAAGAGACCCAGTACTTC.